The 13 T cell receptor beta chains in this list originate from one sample, sequenced in a study of blood T cell repertoires in COVID-19. Clones were sequenced by immunoSEQ multiplex PCR, and TCRdb holds only the in-frame ones, with some missing. The sample holds 150,000 to 200,000 clones, about 79% seen once. The sequenced material came from PBMCs or T cells enriched from blood (not recorded which). These receptors originate from a man aged 50-59 years who had recovered from COVID-19.

The rearrangement links TRBV30 to TRBJ1-1, with D tentatively TRBD1 (5 bases). Trimming pared 0 bases from V and 2 bases from J, leaving 13 bases between. Per the germline V gene, CDR1 is GTSNPN and CDR2 is SVGIG (reference sequence). This CDR3 has 15 amino acids. The CDR3 DNA is TGTGCCTGGAGTGTAACCCTGACAGCTAACACTGAAGCTTTCTTT. Protein sequence: CAWSVTLTANTEAFF.

This clone was observed once. The chain carries TRBV5-4 and TRBJ1-4, with D possibly TRBD1 on 5 matching bases. CDR3 size: 17 residues. Between the trimmed V and J ends, which lost 2 bases and 0 bases, there was a span of 14 bases. Germline V lookup: CDR1 SGHNT, CDR2 YYREEE (reference sequence). The CDR3 loop is CASSLSGGSTTNEKLFF. The CDR3 DNA is TGTGCCAGCAGCTTATCGGGGGGTTCCACAACTAATGAAAAACTGTTTTTT.

In its sample, this clone was seen once. The J gene is TRBJ1-6, the V gene TRBV11-2, with TRBD1 matching 11 bases. The CDR3 is 15 residues long. Germline V lookup: CDR1 SGHAT, CDR2 FQNNGV. With 5 bases clipped from V and 6 bases from J, the junction kept 3 bases outside the gene matches. CDR3 amino acids: CASSPGTGGNSPLHF. CDR3 sequence (DNA): TGTGCCAGCAGCCCCGGGACAGGGGGTAATTCACCCCTCCACTTT.

The rearrangement joins TRBV27 to TRBJ1-1, with D hard to call. Trimming pared 6 bases from V and 5 bases from J, leaving 13 bases between. CDR1 is MNHEY and CDR2 is SMNVEV in the germline V gene (reference sequence). This CDR3 is built from 13 residues. In nucleotides, the CDR3 is TGTGCCAGCAGCAGGTCGATGGGTACTGAAGCTTTCTTT. The encoded protein is CASSRSMGTEAFF.

CDR3 nucleotides: TGTGCCAGCAGCTCACCGGGACAGACAAACTATGGCTACACCTTC. This encodes CASSSPGQTNYGYTF. The chain uses TRBV11-2 and TRBJ1-2; 7 nucleotides agree with TRBD1. CDR3 length: 15 amino acids. V trimming: 4 bases; J trimming: 2 bases; junction bases outside the gene matches: 7. Germline V gene sequence: CDR1 SGHAT, CDR2 FQNNGV.

J is TRBJ1-6 and V is TRBV6-5, with a tentative D call TRBD1 (6 bases). The germline gives CDR1 MNHEY, CDR2 SVGAGI. Trimming shortened V by 5 bases and J by 8 bases, and 10 bases separated the two germline ends. The CDR3 sequence is 13 residues long. This CDR3 is CASSLQGYSPLHF. The CDR3 nucleotides are TGTGCCAGCAGTCTCCAGGGGTATTCACCCCTCCACTTT.

The V and J genes are TRBV7-9 and TRBJ1-1, with 8 positions matching TRBD1. The CDR3 runs 12 residues. Looked up from germline, CDR1 is SEHNR and CDR2 is FQNEAQ (reference sequence). Trimming removed 5 bases from V and 8 bases from J; junction bases left unmatched: 4. The CDR3 nucleotides read TGTGCCAGCAGCCTCGGACAGGGCGAAGCTTTCTTT. Its protein product is CASSLGQGEAFF.

This chain connects TRBV10-2 to TRBJ1-6; 8 bases agree with TRBD1. This CDR3 has 16 residues. The V segment lost 2 bases and the J segment 4 bases; nucleotides outside the gene matches: 4. Germline-derived CDR1 and CDR2 are WSHSY and SAAADI. The CDR3 sequence: CASSETDRVYNSPLHF. The CDR3 DNA follows: TGCGCCAGCAGTGAGACGGACAGGGTTTATAATTCACCCCTCCACTTT.

The chain combines TRBV5-5 with TRBJ1-5; D not resolved. Per germline, CDR1 SGHKS and CDR2 YYEKEE (reference sequence). Trimming took off 0 bases at V and 1 base at J, with 8 bases between the two ends. This CDR3 comprises 15 residues. The CDR3 DNA reads as TGTGCCAGCAGCTTGGCCGGGAGGAGCAATCAGCCCCAGCATTTT. This codes for CASSLAGRSNQPQHF.

V usage is TRBV2 and J usage is TRBJ1-3, with 7 bases that match TRBD1. The CDR3 totals 15 residues. CDR1 and CDR2 from the germline V gene are SNHLY and FYNNEI. The V segment lost 9 bases and the J segment 0 bases; nucleotides outside the gene matches: 8. CDR3 region: CASLTGILSGNTIYF. CDR3 DNA sequence: TGTGCCAGTCTGACAGGGATCCTCTCTGGAAACACCATATATTTT. The whole variable domain, remainder taken from reference TRBV2 and TRBJ1-3, is EPEVTQTPSHQVTQMGQEVILRCVPISNHLYFYWYRQILGQKVEFLVSFYNNEISEKSEIFDDQFSVERPDGSNFTLKIRSTKLEDSAMYFCASLTGILSGNTIYFGEGSWLTVV.

The chain couples TRBV6-5 to TRBJ1-2; D possibly corresponds to TRBD1 (5 bases). Per the germline V gene, CDR1 is MNHEY and CDR2 is SVGAGI. The CDR3 consists of 14 residues. Trimming cost V 8 bases and J 0 bases, with 13 bases left between them. CDR3 protein: CASRETAPNYGYTF. DNA for the CDR3: TGTGCCAGCCGCGAGACAGCTCCTAACTATGGCTACACCTTC.

The genes are TRBV6-6 and TRBJ2-7; 7 bases fit TRBD2. This CDR3 region has 16 residues. V gave up 2 bases and J gave up 3 bases; unmatched junction bases: 10. Per germline, CDR1 MNHNY and CDR2 SVGAGI (reference sequence). CDR3 protein: CASSYPKGQRGYEQYF. The CDR3 coding sequence is TGTGCCAGCAGTTACCCAAAAGGGCAGCGGGGCTACGAGCAGTACTTC.

The J gene is TRBJ1-2, the V gene TRBV11-2; maybe TRBD1 (5 bases). This CDR3 has 13 residues. The germline V and J ends were trimmed by 7 bases and 5 bases, with 14 bases remaining between them. The germline V gene encodes CDR1 SGHAT and CDR2 FQNNGV. The CDR3 bases are TGTGCCAGCACCTCAACAGGACCGTATGGCTACACCTTC. Translated: CASTSTGPYGYTF.